This paragraph covers one T cell receptor beta chain sequence. Its antigen is still unknown. This table comes from immunoSEQ multiplex PCR, and its TCRdb copy is limited to in-frame clones, with some not included. The sample records about 100,000 clones, over 75% being singletons. The sample is drawn from a study of OX40 agonist ivuxolimab in advanced cancers. On the study more broadly: One hepatocellular carcinoma and a couple of cutaneous melanoma patients partially responded. Whole-study results and caveats: CD8+ T cells were the subset that, on average, had more expanded clones than CD4+. The antigen specificity of the peripheral T cells (those that were expanded) was not determined. Clones of CD4+ and CD8+ blood T cells grew by week 6 at doses of 0.1 to 3.0 mg/kg.

With 0 bases removed from V and 2 bases from J, the gap between germline ends came to 7 bases. The CDR3 totals 14 residues. Germline CDR1 and CDR2: SGHRS and YFSETQ. Source: CD4+ or CD8+ T cells sorted from blood, taken in a trial of the OX40 agonist ivuxolimab. The chain employs TRBV5-1 and TRBJ2-3; D remains unclear. The sequence was collected from an adult with an advanced solid tumor such as melanoma, head and neck, liver or kidney cancer. The CDR3 protein is CASSLVQNTDTQYF. Written as DNA, the CDR3 is TGCGCCAGCAGCTTGGTGCAGAACACAGATACGCAGTATTTT. Combining the CDR3 with reference TRBV5-1 and TRBJ2-3 gives the whole variable domain KAGVTQTPRYLIKTRGQQVTLSCSPISGHRSVSWYQQTPGQGLQFLFEYFSETQRNKGNFPGRFSGRQFSNSRSEMNVSTLELGDSALYLCASSLVQNTDTQYFGPGTRLTVL.